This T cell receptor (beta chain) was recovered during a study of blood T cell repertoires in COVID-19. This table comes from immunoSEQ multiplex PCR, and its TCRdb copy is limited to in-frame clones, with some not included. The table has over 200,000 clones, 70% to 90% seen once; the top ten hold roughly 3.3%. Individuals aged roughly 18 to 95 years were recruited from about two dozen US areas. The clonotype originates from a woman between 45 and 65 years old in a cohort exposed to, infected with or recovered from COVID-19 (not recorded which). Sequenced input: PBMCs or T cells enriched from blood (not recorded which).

CDR3 nucleotides: TGTGCCAGCAGTTTGAAGGGGGGGGACAGGGGAGGAAATGAGCAGTTCTTC. It translates to CASSLKGGDRGGNEQFF. The rearrangement joins TRBV28 to TRBJ2-1; 10 nucleotides agree with TRBD1. CDR1 is MDHEN and CDR2 is SYDVKM in the germline V gene. Losses at the gene ends were 3 bases for V and 7 bases for J; bases not matched to a gene: 12. The CDR3 is 17 residues long.